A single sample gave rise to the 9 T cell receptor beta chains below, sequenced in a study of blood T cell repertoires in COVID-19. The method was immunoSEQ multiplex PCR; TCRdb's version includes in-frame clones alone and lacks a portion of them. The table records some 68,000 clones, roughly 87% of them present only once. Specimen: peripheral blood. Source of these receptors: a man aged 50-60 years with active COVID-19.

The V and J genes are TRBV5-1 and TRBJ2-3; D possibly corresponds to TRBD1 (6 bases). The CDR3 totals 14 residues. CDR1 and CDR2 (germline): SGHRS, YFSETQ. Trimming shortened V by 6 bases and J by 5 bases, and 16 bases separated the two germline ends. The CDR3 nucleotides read TGCGCCAGCACGGAGAGGCAGGGACAAGATACGCAGTATTTT. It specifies CASTERQGQDTQYF.

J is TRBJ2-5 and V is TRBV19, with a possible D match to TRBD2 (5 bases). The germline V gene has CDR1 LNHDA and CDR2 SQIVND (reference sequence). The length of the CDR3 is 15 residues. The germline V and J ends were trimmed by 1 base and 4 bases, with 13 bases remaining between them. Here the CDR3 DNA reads TGTGCCAGTAGTATAGGGGGAGAAGGGAGAGAGACCCAGTACTTC. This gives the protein CASSIGGEGRETQYF.

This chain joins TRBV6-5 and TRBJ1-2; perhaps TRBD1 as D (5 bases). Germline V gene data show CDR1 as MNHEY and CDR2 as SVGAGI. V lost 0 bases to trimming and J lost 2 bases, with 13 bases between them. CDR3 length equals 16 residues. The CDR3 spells CASSYSKAGSNYGYTF. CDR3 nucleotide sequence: TGTGCCAGCAGTTACTCAAAGGCAGGGTCAAACTATGGCTACACCTTC.

This CDR3 is CASSPRTRAFTDTQYF. The CDR3, as DNA: TGTGCCAGCAGCCCCCGGACTAGAGCCTTCACAGATACGCAGTATTTT. The chain is built from TRBV9 and TRBJ2-3; 7 nucleotides align to TRBD2. The CDR3 is 16 amino acids. Germline CDR1 SGDLS, CDR2 YYNGEE. Trimming cost V 4 bases and J 2 bases; bases outside gene matches: 10. Together with reference TRBV9 and TRBJ2-3, the CDR3 gives the full variable domain: DSGVTQTPKHLITATGQRVTLRCSPRSGDLSVYWYQQSLDQGLQFLIQYYNGEERAKGNILERFSAQQFPDLHSELNLSSLELGDSALYFCASSPRTRAFTDTQYFGPGTRLTVL.

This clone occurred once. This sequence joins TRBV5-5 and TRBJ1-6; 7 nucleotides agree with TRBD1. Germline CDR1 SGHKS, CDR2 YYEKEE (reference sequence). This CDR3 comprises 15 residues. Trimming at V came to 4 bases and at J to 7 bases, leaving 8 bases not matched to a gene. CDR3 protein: CASSTAGTDNSPLHF. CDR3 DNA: TGTGCCAGCAGCACAGCCGGGACAGACAATTCACCCCTCCACTTT.

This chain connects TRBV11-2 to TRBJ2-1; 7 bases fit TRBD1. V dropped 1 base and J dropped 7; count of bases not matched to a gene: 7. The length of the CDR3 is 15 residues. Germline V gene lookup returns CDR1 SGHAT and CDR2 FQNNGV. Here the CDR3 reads CASSLGTGVENEQFF. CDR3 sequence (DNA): TGTGCCAGCAGCTTAGGGACAGGAGTCGAGAATGAGCAGTTCTTC.

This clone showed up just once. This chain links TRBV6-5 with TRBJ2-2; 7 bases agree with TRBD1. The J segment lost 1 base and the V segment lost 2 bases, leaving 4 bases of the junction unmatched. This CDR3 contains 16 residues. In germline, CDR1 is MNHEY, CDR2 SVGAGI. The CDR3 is CASSYRGQWNTGELFF. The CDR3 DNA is TGTGCCAGCAGTTACAGGGGACAGTGGAACACCGGGGAGCTGTTTTTT.

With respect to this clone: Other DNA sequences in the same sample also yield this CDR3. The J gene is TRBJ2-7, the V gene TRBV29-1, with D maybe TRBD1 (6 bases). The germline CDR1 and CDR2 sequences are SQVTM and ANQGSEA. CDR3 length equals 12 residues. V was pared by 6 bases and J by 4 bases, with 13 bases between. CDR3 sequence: CSVRTGSYEQYF. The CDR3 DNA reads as TGCAGCGTCCGCACAGGGTCATACGAGCAGTACTTC.

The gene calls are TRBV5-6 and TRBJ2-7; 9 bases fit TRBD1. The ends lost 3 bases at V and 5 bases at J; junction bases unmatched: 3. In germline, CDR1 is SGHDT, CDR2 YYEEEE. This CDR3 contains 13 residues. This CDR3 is CASSWGQGDEQYF. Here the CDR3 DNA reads TGTGCCAGCAGCTGGGGACAGGGCGACGAGCAGTACTTC.